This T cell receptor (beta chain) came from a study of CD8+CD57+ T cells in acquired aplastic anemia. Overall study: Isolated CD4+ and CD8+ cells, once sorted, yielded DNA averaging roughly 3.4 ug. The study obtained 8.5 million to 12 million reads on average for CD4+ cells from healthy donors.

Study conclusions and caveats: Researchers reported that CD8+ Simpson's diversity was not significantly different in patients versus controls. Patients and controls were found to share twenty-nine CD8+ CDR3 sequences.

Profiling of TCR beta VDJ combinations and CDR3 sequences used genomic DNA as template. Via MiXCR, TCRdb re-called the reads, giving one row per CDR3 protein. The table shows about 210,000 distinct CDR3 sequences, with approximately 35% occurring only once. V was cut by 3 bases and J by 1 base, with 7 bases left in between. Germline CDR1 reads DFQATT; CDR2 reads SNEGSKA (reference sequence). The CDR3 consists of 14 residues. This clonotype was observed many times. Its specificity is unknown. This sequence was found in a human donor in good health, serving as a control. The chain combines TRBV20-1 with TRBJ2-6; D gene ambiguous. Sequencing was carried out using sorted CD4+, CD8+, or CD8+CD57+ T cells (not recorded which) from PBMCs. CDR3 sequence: CSASDASGANVLTF. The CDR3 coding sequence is TGCAGTGCTAGCGACGCATCTGGGGCCAACGTCCTGACTTTC.